This TCR beta chain derives from a study of CD8 T cells in Susac syndrome. Concerning this clonotype: Antigen: not known.

The CDR3 totals 16 residues. Germline CDR1 and CDR2: MGHRA and YSYEKL. The ends were cut back, 2 bases at V and 6 bases at J, with 14 bases in the middle. Reverse transcription of about 0.5 to 1 ug RNA used random hexamers. TCRdb ran MiXCR on the immunoSEQ multiplex PCR reads and lists one entry per CDR3 protein. The sample has some 260,000 distinct CDR3 sequences; 70% to 90% are singletons. The study's findings and limits: The study conceded that relatively few individuals underwent its TCR sequencing and HLA analysis.

The chain is built from TRBV4-1 and TRBJ1-6; weak D call: TRBD1 (5 bases). This sequence originates from a human donor with multiple sclerosis. The sample was CD8+ T cells from PBMCs. The CDR3 DNA reads TGCGCCAGCAGCCAACCACCGGGACCTCTTAATTCACCCCTCCACTTT. Protein: CASSQPPGPLNSPLHF.